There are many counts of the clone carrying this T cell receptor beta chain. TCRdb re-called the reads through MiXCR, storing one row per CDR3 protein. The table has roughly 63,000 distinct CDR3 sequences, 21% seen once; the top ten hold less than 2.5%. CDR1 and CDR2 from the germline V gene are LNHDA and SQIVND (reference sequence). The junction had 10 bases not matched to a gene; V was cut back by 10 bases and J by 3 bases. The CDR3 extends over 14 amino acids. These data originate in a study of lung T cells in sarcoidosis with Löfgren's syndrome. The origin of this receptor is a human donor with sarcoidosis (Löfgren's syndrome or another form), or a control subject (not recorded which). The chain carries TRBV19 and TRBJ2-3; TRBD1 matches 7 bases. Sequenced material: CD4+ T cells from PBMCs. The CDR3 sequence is CATLETGKTDTQYF. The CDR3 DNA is TGTGCCACCCTCGAGACAGGGAAGACAGATACGCAGTATTTT.